This T cell receptor beta chain was sequenced in a study of CD8 T cells in Susac syndrome (dated by TCRdb to about 2019). About the study as a whole: Among the Susac syndrome patients who were sequenced, clinically active disease was present in about six and clinical remission was observed in 8 or 9. At blood withdrawal, Susac syndrome patients were either therapy-naive, taking corticosteroids (in some cases with IVIg as well), or taking IVIg alone. Whether CD8+ T cell activation and differentiation in Susac syndrome was antigen driven was tested using repertoire sequencing.

This clonotype was counted a single time. The target of this receptor is not known. Per-base quality was not reported, and no clone a single base away is much larger than it. A single read counts as weak evidence. Peripheral blood CD8+ and CD4+ T cells from healthy donors, Susac syndrome patients and multiple sclerosis patients were profiled using high-throughput TCR beta sequencing. Recently defined diagnostic criteria for definite or probable disease were met by the Susac syndrome patients. CD8+ TEMRA cells were enriched by FACS, while bulk CD8+ and CD4+ T cells were purified by magnetic negative isolation. Blood was collected in EDTA tubes and processed within 24 hours, with PBMCs isolated through density gradient centrifugation. PBMCs destined for TCR sequencing were cryopreserved in liquid nitrogen and later thawed in a 37 °C water bath. The sorted or isolated CD4+, CD8+ and CD8+ TEMRA cells had a purity of 90% or higher.

The V end loses 0 bases and the J end loses 5 bases, and a stretch of 13 bases separates them. The CDR3 runs 16 residues from the cysteine to the phenylalanine. Of all the DNA, just the CDR3 is kept, 48 bases in frame from base 1. CDR1 and CDR2 are read off the germline V gene (reference sequence) as LNHNV and YYDKDF. Findings and caveats that apply to the study as a whole: The number of individuals in the TCR sequencing and HLA analysis was acknowledged as relatively small. No clonal expansion was detected in the CD4+ T cell repertoire of Susac syndrome patients.

RNA was extracted using the RNeasy kit, and about 0.45 to 1 ug of the RNA was reverse transcribed with random hexamers. The immunoSEQ multiplex PCR assay, which covers 54 Vbeta and 13 Jbeta segments, was used to amplify TCR beta CDR3 regions. Bias from PCR amplification was corrected by using a synthetic template baseline for primer optimization and for computational correction. In the authors' own workflow: Reads were annotated to V, D and J genes per IMGT and analyzed with immunoSEQ Analyzer, keeping only productive sequences. Clonality was computed as one minus Shannon entropy normalized by log2 of the number of productive unique sequences. For each patient and control, public and private clones were evaluated within the 100 most prevalent clones. Clones were defined as Susac-specific if absent from the healthy and MS cohorts, from 1052 published viral clones and from other ImmuneACCESS disease sequences. TCRdb trimmed public reads at Q25 via fastp, called clones via MiXCR and kept in-frame beta chains. Records with the same CDR3 protein are collapsed into one entry carrying the most frequent genes and DNA. TCRdb, not the authors, supplied the V and J calls. Present in this sample are 110,000 to 150,000 distinct CDR3 sequences, around 95% of which were seen just once. The ten largest clonotypes hold more than 0.075% of the sample.

Sequencing used CD4+ T cells from PBMCs. The chain joins TRBV15 to TRBJ2-2; confidence is insufficient to name the D gene. The clonotype originates from a human donor with Susac syndrome. The sequence in DNA is TGTGCCACCAGCAGAGACCCGCTTGGGCTGACCGGGGAGCTGTTTTTT. This yields the protein CATSRDPLGLTGELFF.